A single sample is the source of the 14 T cell receptor beta chains below, sequenced in a study of T cells in Graves' hyperthyroidism and ophthalmopathy. RNA transcripts served as the template for amplifying TCR beta CDR3 regions. The HTBI primer set served for first-round RT-PCR of the TCR CDR3. MiXCR, run by TCRdb on the multiplex PCR reads, gives a single entry per CDR3 protein. Altogether approximately 710,000 distinct CDR3 sequences are present, roughly 17% being singletons, with the ten largest covering roughly 15%. Sequencing was done on a sample of blood. The receptor source for this set is a man aged 50 to 60 with Graves' hyperthyroidism.

The V call is TRBV19, the J call TRBJ2-7; no clear D. Germline CDR1 reads LNHDA; CDR2 reads SQIVND (reference sequence). This CDR3 has 13 residues. V lost 7 bases and J lost 3, with 13 bases in between. The CDR3 reads CASNIGPRYEQYF. The CDR3 nucleotides are TGTGCCAGTAACATAGGGCCACGCTACGAGCAGTACTTC.

The V gene is TRBV7-2, the J gene TRBJ1-2; D gene unclear. V was clipped by 5 bases and J by 4 bases, with 11 bases between them. Germline V CDR1 and CDR2: SGHTA, FQGNSA. The length of the CDR3 is 13 residues. The CDR3, as DNA: TGTGCCAGCAGCCAGATCGGCAGCTATGGCTACACCTTC. The encoded protein is CASSQIGSYGYTF.

CDR3 nucleotide sequence: TGTGCCATCAAGCGGGAGGGATACAATGAGCAGTTCTTC. This encodes CAIKREGYNEQFF. The chain is built from TRBV10-3 and TRBJ2-1, with TRBD2 matching 10 bases. Germline V gene sequence: CDR1 ENHRY, CDR2 SYGVKD. With V trimmed by 7 bases and J by 4 bases, 1 base remained unmatched. The CDR3 spans 13 residues.

This clonotype was counted many times. This rearrangement joins TRBV3-1 to TRBJ1-3; D might be TRBD1 (5 bases). The V end was cut by 2 bases, the J end by 4 bases, with 9 bases between. The CDR3 is 14 amino acids. Per the germline V gene, CDR1 is LGHDT and CDR2 is YNNKEL (reference sequence). The CDR3 nucleotides read TGTGCCAGCAGCCAATTTGGGGCAGGAAACACCATATATTTT. This codes for CASSQFGAGNTIYF.

This clonotype was counted at least ten times. The rearrangement uses TRBV20-1 and TRBJ1-2; 7 nucleotides align to TRBD1. Germline V lookup: CDR1 DFQATT, CDR2 SNEGSKA (reference sequence). This CDR3 contains 13 residues. The J segment lost 4 bases and the V segment lost 6 bases, leaving 8 bases of the junction unmatched. CDR3 residues: CSAIGQEGYGYTF. The CDR3 DNA is TGCAGTGCCATCGGACAGGAGGGCTATGGCTACACCTTC.

This clonotype was seen repeatedly, ten times or more. The chain joins TRBV12-3 or TRBV12-4 to TRBJ2-1; perhaps TRBD1 as D (5 bases). V lost 7 bases, J lost 0 bases, and 16 bases lay in between. The CDR3 sequence is 16 residues long. Here the CDR3 DNA reads TGTGCCAGCATCACTACAGGTTCAGACTCCTACAATGAGCAGTTCTTC. Encoded protein: CASITTGSDSYNEQFF.

In its sample, this clonotype was seen a few times. This chain joins TRBV19 and TRBJ1-2; D ambiguous. The germline V gene encodes CDR1 LNHDA and CDR2 SQIVND (reference sequence). This CDR3 is 15 amino acids long. V lost 4 bases and J 1 base, leaving 13 bases between the germline ends. CDR3 protein: CASSNRAAVNYGYTF. In nucleotides, the CDR3 is TGTGCCAGTAGTAATAGGGCCGCCGTTAACTATGGCTACACCTTC.

This clonotype was seen at least ten times. The rearrangement uses TRBV14 and TRBJ1-4; 11 bases agree with TRBD1. The CDR3 sequence is 14 residues long. Germline values: CDR1 SGHDN, CDR2 FVKESK. With 6 bases clipped from V and 8 bases from J, the junction kept 5 bases outside the gene matches. CDR3 coding DNA: TGTGCCAGCAGTCCCAGGACAGGGGGCGAAAAACTGTTTTTT. Translating gives CASSPRTGGEKLFF.

This clonotype showed up just a few times. This chain joins TRBV19 and TRBJ2-5; 7 bases fit TRBD2. The junction had 27 bases not matched to a gene; V was cut back by 3 bases and J by 5 bases. Germline CDR1 and CDR2: LNHDA and SQIVND (reference sequence). The CDR3 is made up of 21 amino acids. This chain's CDR3 is CASSISLGTGGRAAQRETQYF. CDR3 DNA sequence: TGTGCCAGTAGTATTTCTTTAGGGACGGGGGGAAGGGCGGCACAGAGGGAGACCCAGTACTTC.

This clonotype showed up many times. V and J are TRBV9 and TRBJ2-7; the match to TRBD2 covers 9 bases. Trimming cost V 3 bases and J 2 bases; bases outside gene matches: 9. Germline-derived CDR1 and CDR2 are SGDLS and YYNGEE. The CDR3 totals 16 residues. In DNA, the CDR3 is TGTGCCAGCAGCGCCGTCTCTAGCGGGACAACCTACGAGCAGTACTTC. Translating gives CASSAVSSGTTYEQYF. Full variable domain (rest looked up from reference TRBV9 and TRBJ2-7): DSGVTQTPKHLITATGQRVTLRCSPRSGDLSVYWYQQSLDQGLQFLIQYYNGEERAKGNILERFSAQQFPDLHSELNLSSLELGDSALYFCASSAVSSGTTYEQYFGPGTRLTVT.

CDR3 sequence (DNA): TGTGCCAGCAGCTTAATCGGAGGCGGAAACACCATATATTTT. Amino acids: CASSLIGGGNTIYF. J is TRBJ1-3 and V is TRBV7-9, with no clear D. Trimming took off 2 bases at V and 4 bases at J, with 9 bases between the two ends. The CDR3 totals 14 residues. CDR1 and CDR2 from the germline V gene are SEHNR and FQNEAQ (reference sequence).

This clonotype showed up just a few times. The gene calls are TRBV5-4 and TRBJ1-1, with D unresolved. This CDR3 comprises 14 residues. V was shortened by 4 bases and J by 5 bases, with 15 bases between the two germline ends. Germline values: CDR1 SGHNT, CDR2 YYREEE (reference sequence). The CDR3 DNA reads as TGTGCCAGCAGCAATGCCCGCGTCCGAACTGAAGCTTTCTTT. Its protein product is CASSNARVRTEAFF.

This chain links TRBV18 with TRBJ1-2; D not resolved. Trimming shortened V by 2 bases and J by 3 bases, and 10 bases separated the two germline ends. This CDR3 comprises 14 residues. Looked up from germline, CDR1 is KGHSH and CDR2 is LQKENI. CDR3 sequence (DNA): TGTGCCAGCTCACCAGAGGAAGCCGACTATGGCTACACCTTC. It codes for CASSPEEADYGYTF.

This clonotype appeared a single time. A much larger clone sits a single nucleotide away, making a read error possible. The V gene is TRBV14, the J gene TRBJ2-7; 8 positions agree with TRBD1. CDR1 SGHDN and CDR2 FVKESK come from the germline V gene. The V and J ends lost 4 bases and 3 bases, in that order; junction bases with no gene match: 17. CDR3 length equals 18 residues. CDR3 bases: TGTGCCAGCAGCCCAGGTACCGGAAAAGGACAGGGTAACTACGAGCAGTACTTC. Its translation is CASSPGTGKGQGNYEQYF.